One sample yielded the 5 T cell receptor beta chains listed below, sequenced in a study of Tregs in tolerant kidney transplant recipients. Produced via immunoSEQ multiplex PCR; TCRdb's table is partial and in-frame only. Counted here are about 240,000 clones, roughly 80% occurring once; the ten biggest clones make up around 0.68%. Input material: CD4+ T cells from blood. These receptors originate from a human donor in good health.

CDR3 sequence: CASSLGGQLYEQYF. DNA of the CDR3: TGTGCCAGCAGCTTGGGGGGACAATTATACGAGCAGTACTTC. This sequence joins TRBV5-4 and TRBJ2-7; tentative D call: TRBD1 (6 bases). Between the trimmed V and J ends, which lost 0 bases and 4 bases, there was a span of 11 bases. The CDR3 has 14 amino acids. Germline lookup yields CDR1 SGHNT and CDR2 YYREEE (reference sequence).

V gene TRBV21-1 combines with J gene TRBJ2-5; the table's TRBD2 call for D was not verified on the DNA. The J call may be mistaken, given a closer DNA end match to TRBJ2-7. TRBV21-1 is listed as a pseudogene. The CDR3 runs 15 residues. The CDR3 nucleotides are TGTGCCAGCAGCAAGGGGACTAGCAGCTCCTACGAGCAGTACTTC. Its translation: CASSKGTSSSYEQYF.

The rearrangement links TRBV6-6 to TRBJ2-5, with 8 bases aligning to TRBD1. With 4 bases clipped from V and 4 bases from J, the junction kept 5 bases outside the gene matches. Germline V CDR1 and CDR2: MNHNY, SVGAGI (reference sequence). The CDR3 contains 14 residues. CDR3 DNA: TGTGCCAGCAGTTTTGGACAGGGCGGAGAGACCCAGTACTTC. This gives the protein CASSFGQGGETQYF.

The chain has TRBV25-1 and TRBJ1-4, with 7 bases fitting TRBD1. This CDR3 is 15 amino acids long. The V gene end was trimmed by 5 bases and the J gene end by 8 bases; junction bases not matched to a gene: 11. Germline V lookup: CDR1 MGHDK, CDR2 SYGVNS. The CDR3 reads CASSLTRGVKEKLFF. For the CDR3, the DNA is TGTGCCAGCAGTCTCACCAGGGGGGTAAAGGAAAAACTGTTTTTT.

This chain joins TRBV6-5 and TRBJ2-7, with D unclear. The CDR3 consists of 13 residues. Deletions cut 7 bases from V and 2 bases from J, with 12 bases between. In germline, CDR1 is MNHEY, CDR2 SVGAGI. DNA for the CDR3: TGTGCCAGCACAGAGTACAGCACCTACGAGCAGTACTTC. It encodes CASTEYSTYEQYF.